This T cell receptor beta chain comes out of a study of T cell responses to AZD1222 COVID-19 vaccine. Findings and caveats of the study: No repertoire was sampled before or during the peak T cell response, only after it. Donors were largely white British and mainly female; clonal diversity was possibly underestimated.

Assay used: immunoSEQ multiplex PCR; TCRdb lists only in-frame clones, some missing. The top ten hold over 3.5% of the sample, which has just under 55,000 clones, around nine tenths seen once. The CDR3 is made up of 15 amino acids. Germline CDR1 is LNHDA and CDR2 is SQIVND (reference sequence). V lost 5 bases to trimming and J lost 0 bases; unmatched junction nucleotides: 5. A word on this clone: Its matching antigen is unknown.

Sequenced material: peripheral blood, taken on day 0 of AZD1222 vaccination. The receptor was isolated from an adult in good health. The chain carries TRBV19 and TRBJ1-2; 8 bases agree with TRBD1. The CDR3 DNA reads TGTGCCAGTAGTCCCGGGACAGGAGCTAACTATGGCTACACCTTC. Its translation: CASSPGTGANYGYTF.